This T cell receptor (beta chain) was found in a study of T cell changes during pregnancy in multiple sclerosis. V shed 0 bases and J 6 bases; nucleotides not matched to a gene: 5. CDR1 and CDR2 from the germline V gene are SGDLS and YYNGEE. This CDR3 has 16 amino acids. Profiled with immunoSEQ multiplex PCR; TCRdb holds only in-frame clones, not every one. The sample shows some 77,000 clones, about nine tenths of them seen only once. Sequenced here: peripheral blood, sampled before pregnancy. The chain is built from TRBV9 and TRBJ2-2; TRBD2 agrees at 10 bases. This TCR was sampled from a female donor with multiple sclerosis, enrolled in a pregnancy study. The chain's CDR3 is CASSVATSGAAGELFF. The CDR3 DNA reads TGTGCCAGCAGCGTAGCAACTAGCGGGGCCGCCGGGGAGCTGTTTTTT.